The 24 T cell receptor beta chains given below trace back to one sample, sequenced in a study of blood T cell repertoires in COVID-19. Only in-frame clones appear in the TCRdb table, and some are missing; sequencing was by immunoSEQ multiplex PCR. The sample holds 15,000 to 20,000 clones; 78% are singletons and the top ten take 22%. Specimen: peripheral blood. All receptors derive from a man between 60 and 75 years old with active or convalescent COVID-19.

This rearrangement joins TRBV29-1 to TRBJ1-2; D possibly corresponds to TRBD1 (5 bases). The CDR3 loop spans 13 amino acids. The V and J ends lost 5 bases and 8 bases respectively, with 18 bases between them. Germline CDR1 SQVTM, CDR2 ANQGSEA. The DNA of the CDR3 is TGCAGCGTTATCTCATACGACAGTAGAGGCTACACCTTC. This gives the protein CSVISYDSRGYTF. Combining the CDR3 with reference TRBV29-1 and TRBJ1-2 gives the whole variable domain SAVISQKPSRDICQRGTSLTIQCQVDSQVTMMFWYRQQPGQSLTLIATANQGSEATYESGFVIDKFPISRPNLTFSTLTVSNMSPEDSSIYLCSVISYDSRGYTFGSGTRLTVV.

The rearrangement joins TRBV7-9 to TRBJ2-7; 12 nucleotides agree with TRBD1. V lost 5 bases, J lost 4 bases, and 6 bases stayed unmatched. This CDR3 has 15 residues. CDR1 and CDR2 (germline): SEHNR, FQNEAQ (reference sequence). The CDR3 is CASSPGTGGGYEQYF. In nucleotides, the CDR3 is TGTGCCAGCAGCCCTGGGACAGGGGGCGGATACGAGCAGTACTTC. Filled out from reference TRBV7-9 and TRBJ2-7, the complete variable domain reads DTGVSQNPRHKITKRGQNVTFRCDPISEHNRLYWYRQTLGQGPEFLTYFQNEAQLEKSRLLSDRFSAERPKGSFSTLEIQRTEQGDSAMYLCASSPGTGGGYEQYFGPGTRLTVT.

Judged by abundance, this clone is medium-sized (0.01 to 0.1%). The chain combines TRBV5-1 with TRBJ1-1, with 7 bases matching TRBD1. V was pared by 0 bases and J by 4 bases, with 6 bases of the junction left unmatched. There are 15 residues in the CDR3. Germline CDR1 and CDR2: SGHRS and YFSETQ. The CDR3: CASSLGAGGSTEAFF. DNA of the CDR3: TGCGCCAGCAGCTTGGGGGCAGGGGGGAGCACTGAAGCTTTCTTT.

This clone was found once. The chain has TRBV19 and TRBJ2-2; 10 bases are shared with TRBD1. CDR3 length: 14 amino acids. Trimming took 9 bases from V and 1 from J; bases not matched to a gene: 2. CDR1 is LNHDA, CDR2 SQIVND, per germline (reference sequence). The CDR3 region is CASRDRGNTGELFF. CDR3 coding DNA: TGTGCCAGCAGGGACAGGGGGAACACCGGGGAGCTGTTTTTT.

This clone has only one observation. This chain's CDR3 is CASSMDRPGDQPQHF. The CDR3 coding sequence is TGTGCCAGTAGTATGGACAGGCCGGGTGATCAGCCCCAGCATTTT. The chain employs TRBV19 and TRBJ1-5, with TRBD1 identical over 7 bases. J gave up 5 bases and V 3 bases, and 7 bases lay outside the gene matches. The germline V gene encodes CDR1 LNHDA and CDR2 SQIVND (reference sequence). CDR3 size: 15 residues.

This clone was observed a handful of times. The V gene is TRBV10-1, the J gene TRBJ2-7; tentative D call: TRBD2 (5 bases). Germline V CDR1 and CDR2: WNHNN, SYGVQD (reference sequence). Trimming stripped 1 base from V and 5 bases from J, with 12 bases between. The CDR3 has 14 amino acids. The CDR3 spells CASSEFPGVDEQYF. CDR3 bases: TGCGCCAGCAGTGAGTTCCCCGGGGTGGACGAGCAGTACTTC.

The CDR3 coding sequence is TGCAGCGTTGAACTATACAATGAGCAGTTCTTC. Its translation: CSVELYNEQFF. V and J are TRBV29-1 and TRBJ2-1, with D uncertain. V shed 2 bases and J shed 4 bases, with 3 bases lying between them. The CDR3 covers 11 residues. Germline CDR1 reads SQVTM; CDR2 reads ANQGSEA.

V usage is TRBV6-5 and J usage is TRBJ2-7; 8 bases fit TRBD1. The length of the CDR3 is 12 residues. J lost 5 bases, V lost 6 bases, and 3 bases had no gene match. Germline CDR1 MNHEY, CDR2 SVGAGI. The CDR3 coding sequence is TGTGCCAGCAGCCAGGGGGCAAACGAGCAGTACTTC. It is translated as CASSQGANEQYF.

The chain uses TRBV5-6 and TRBJ1-5; D not resolved. The CDR3 runs 15 residues. V was trimmed by 1 base and J by 3 bases, leaving 11 bases between them. CDR1 is SGHDT and CDR2 is YYEEEE in the germline V gene. The CDR3, as DNA: TGTGCCAGCAGCTTGAGTGGTGGGCTCAATCAGCCCCAGCATTTT. The encoded protein is CASSLSGGLNQPQHF.

The chain recombines TRBV3-1 (or the pseudogene TRBV3-2) with TRBJ1-4; 7 bases fit TRBD1. With V trimmed by 3 bases and J by 7 bases, 2 bases remained unmatched. This CDR3 contains 13 residues. Germline loops: CDR1 LGHDT, CDR2 YNNKEL (reference sequence). The CDR3 nucleotides are TGTGCCAGCAGCCAGACAGGGAGTGAAAAACTGTTTTTT. Protein product: CASSQTGSEKLFF.

The chain couples TRBV11-2 to TRBJ1-1; possibly TRBD1 for D (6 bases). V was pared by 5 bases and J by 0 bases, with 13 bases between. From germline, CDR1 is SGHAT and CDR2 FQNNGV. CDR3 length: 15 residues. This CDR3 reads CASSTHRDLNTEAFF. In DNA, the CDR3 is TGTGCCAGCAGCACCCACAGGGACCTGAACACTGAAGCTTTCTTT.

V usage is TRBV18 and J usage is TRBJ1-1; perhaps TRBD1 as D (6 bases). The V gene lost 2 bases and the J gene lost 1 base, with 11 bases spanning the gap. Germline CDR1 and CDR2: KGHSH and LQKENI. This CDR3 comprises 15 residues. The CDR3 DNA follows: TGTGCCAGCTCACCATGGGCAGGGGAGAACACTGAAGCTTTCTTT. This codes for CASSPWAGENTEAFF.

The V gene is TRBV2, the J gene TRBJ2-4, with 8 bases aligning to TRBD1. The CDR3 contains 14 residues. Germline CDR1 SNHLY, CDR2 FYNNEI. V shed 6 bases and J 1 base; nucleotides not matched to a gene: 2. CDR3 nucleotide sequence: TGTGCCAGCAGGGACAGGGCGGCCAAAAACATTCAGTACTTC. It encodes CASRDRAAKNIQYF. The whole variable domain, filled in from reference TRBV2 and TRBJ2-4, reads EPEVTQTPSHQVTQMGQEVILRCVPISNHLYFYWYRQILGQKVEFLVSFYNNEISEKSEIFDDQFSVERPDGSNFTLKIRSTKLEDSAMYFCASRDRAAKNIQYFGAGTRLSVL.

This clone was counted only a few times. The V call is TRBV5-1, the J call TRBJ2-2; 8 nucleotides agree with TRBD1. The V segment lost 3 bases and the J segment 0 bases; nucleotides outside the gene matches: 4. Germline CDR1 reads SGHRS; CDR2 reads YFSETQ. The CDR3 is made up of 16 amino acids. The DNA for the CDR3 is TGCGCCAGCAGCTCAGGACAGGGTCCGAACACCGGGGAGCTGTTTTTT. Translation gives CASSSGQGPNTGELFF.

The rearrangement uses TRBV29-1 and TRBJ1-2; 9 bases are shared with TRBD1. The CDR3 sequence is 12 residues long. V dropped 6 bases and J dropped 8; count of bases not matched to a gene: 7. Germline-derived CDR1 and CDR2 are SQVTM and ANQGSEA. In DNA, the CDR3 is TGCAGCGTCAACCGGGACAGGGACGGCTACACCTTC. Translating it yields CSVNRDRDGYTF.

The rearrangement uses TRBV30 and TRBJ1-3; D remains unclear. The CDR3 contains 12 residues. Germline CDR1 and CDR2: GTSNPN and SVGIG (reference sequence). Trimming took off 3 bases at V and 7 bases at J, with 10 bases between the two ends. The CDR3 DNA sequence: TGTGCCTGGAGGCGAGTATGGAACACCATATATTTT. Protein sequence: CAWRRVWNTIYF.

The chain recombines TRBV7-2 with TRBJ2-7; D unresolved. Trimming shortened V by 1 base and J by 5 bases, and 6 bases separated the two germline ends. CDR3 size: 12 residues. Germline V gene lookup returns CDR1 SGHTA and CDR2 FQGNSA. The CDR3 coding sequence is TGTGCCAGCAGCTTAGATAAAAACGAGCAGTACTTC. This codes for CASSLDKNEQYF.

J is TRBJ2-1 and V is TRBV5-4; TRBD2 might be the D (6 bases). The V gene's germline CDR1 is SGHNT and CDR2 YYREEE (reference sequence). The CDR3 sequence is 16 residues long. Trimming took 3 bases from V and 0 from J, leaving 13 bases between them. CDR3 loop: CASSSGRGSSYNEQFF. The CDR3 nucleotides read TGTGCCAGCAGCTCCGGGAGAGGGAGCTCCTACAATGAGCAGTTCTTC.

This clone was recorded once. The gene calls are TRBV28 and TRBJ2-2; weak D call: TRBD1 (6 bases). Germline assignment: CDR1 MDHEN and CDR2 SYDVKM. Trimming shortened V by 8 bases and J by 5 bases, and 9 bases separated the two germline ends. The CDR3 length is 12 residues. The CDR3 sequence is CASHRVTGELFF. CDR3 nucleotide sequence: TGTGCCAGCCACAGGGTAACCGGGGAGCTGTTTTTT.

This clone was found a few times. V and J are TRBV7-9 and TRBJ2-5; tentative D call: TRBD2 (6 bases). Trimming took off 2 bases at V and 5 bases at J, with 9 bases between the two ends. The length of the CDR3 is 13 residues. The germline V gene has CDR1 SEHNR and CDR2 FQNEAQ (reference sequence). The CDR3 is CASSLMGGETQYF. DNA of the CDR3: TGTGCCAGCAGCTTAATGGGGGGTGAGACCCAGTACTTC. The entire variable domain, with the rest obtained from reference TRBV7-9 and TRBJ2-5, is as follows: DTGVSQNPRHKITKRGQNVTFRCDPISEHNRLYWYRQTLGQGPEFLTYFQNEAQLEKSRLLSDRFSAERPKGSFSTLEIQRTEQGDSAMYLCASSLMGGETQYFGPGTRLLVL.

The chain is built from TRBV5-1 and TRBJ1-2; tentative D call: TRBD1 (6 bases). Germline V lookup: CDR1 SGHRS, CDR2 YFSETQ. The CDR3 spans 12 residues. The ends were cut back, 3 bases at V and 4 bases at J, with 7 bases in the middle. The CDR3, as DNA: TGCGCCAGCAGCTCGGACAGCTATGGCTACACCTTC. Translating it yields CASSSDSYGYTF.

The J gene is TRBJ1-5, the V gene TRBV5-8, with TRBD1 matching over 7 bases. The CDR3 consists of 16 residues. V gave up 3 bases and J gave up 3 bases; unmatched junction bases: 9. CDR1 SGHTS and CDR2 YDEGEE come from the germline V gene. CDR3 nucleotides: TGTGCCAGCAGCTCGAGGGGGCTATCCTTCAATCAGCCCCAGCATTTT. It translates to CASSSRGLSFNQPQHF.

The V gene is TRBV24-1, the J gene TRBJ2-1; D unclear. There are 15 residues in the CDR3. The V and J ends lost 5 bases and 5 bases respectively, with 15 bases between them. Germline assignment: CDR1 KGHDR and CDR2 SFDVKD. The CDR3: CATSGLGFNDNEQFF. The CDR3 region has the DNA TGTGCCACCAGTGGACTTGGGTTCAATGACAATGAGCAGTTCTTC.

V is TRBV10-2 and J is TRBJ2-1; 11 bases agree with TRBD2. The germline CDR1 and CDR2 sequences are WSHSY and SAAADI. The CDR3 has 16 amino acids. J lost 4 bases, V lost 3 bases, and 5 bases had no gene match. CDR3 in DNA: TGCGCCAGCAGTGATTGGGCTAGCGGGGGGTACAATGAGCAGTTCTTC. Translating gives CASSDWASGGYNEQFF.